This is a list of T cell receptor beta chains from one sample in a study of blood T cell repertoires in COVID-19. Produced via immunoSEQ multiplex PCR; TCRdb's table is partial and in-frame only. The data contain tens of thousands of clones, about 87% of them singletons. The sequenced sample consisted of peripheral blood. The receptor set was obtained from a middle-aged man with acute or convalescent COVID-19. Each CDR3 is given with its conserved first and last residue. Fields, in order: clone size, D gene, J gene, V gene, CDR3 DNA, CDR3 protein. The D gene is left open where the match is weak. Expanded clones are given a class, and other clones once, few, many or no size at all.

abundance: .; d_gene: TRBD2; j_gene: TRBJ2-5; v_gene: TRBV27; CDR3nt: TGTGCCAGCAGGGGACTAGCGGGAGGTGAAGAGACCCAGTACTTC; CDR3aa: CASRGLAGGEETQYF
abundance: .; d_gene: .; j_gene: TRBJ1-5; v_gene: TRBV2; CDR3nt: TGTGCCAGCAGGGGGACAAACCCCCTTCAGCCCCAGCATTTT; CDR3aa: CASRGTNPLQPQHF
abundance: few; d_gene: .; j_gene: TRBJ1-2; v_gene: TRBV7-8; CDR3nt: TGTGCCAGCAGCCAGACAGTTCCCGGTGGCTACACCTTC; CDR3aa: CASSQTVPGGYTF
abundance: .; d_gene: .; j_gene: TRBJ1-5; v_gene: TRBV29-1; CDR3nt: TGCAGCGTTCAGGACAGCTATAATCAGCCCCAGCATTTT; CDR3aa: CSVQDSYNQPQHF
abundance: few; d_gene: .; j_gene: TRBJ1-3; v_gene: TRBV5-3; CDR3nt: TGTGCCAGAAGCTTGGCTCACTCATCAAACACCATATATTTT; CDR3aa: CARSLAHSSNTIYF
abundance: once; d_gene: .; j_gene: TRBJ1-5; v_gene: TRBV6-5; CDR3nt: TGTGCCAGCAGGGCAGGGGATCAGCCCCAGCATTTT; CDR3aa: CASRAGDQPQHF
abundance: many; d_gene: .; j_gene: TRBJ1-2; v_gene: TRBV4-3; CDR3nt: TGCGCCAGCAGCCAAGTCCTCGGTGGGCTCGGCTATGGCTACACCTTC; CDR3aa: CASSQVLGGLGYGYTF
abundance: .; d_gene: TRBD1; j_gene: TRBJ1-1; v_gene: TRBV19; CDR3nt: TGTGCCAGTAGTACGGGGGGGACAGGGGACACTGAAGCTTTCTTT; CDR3aa: CASSTGGTGDTEAFF
abundance: .; d_gene: TRBD1; j_gene: TRBJ1-6; v_gene: TRBV6-5; CDR3nt: TGTGCCAGCAGAAAGGACAGGGCAAATTCACCCCTCCACTTT; CDR3aa: CASRKDRANSPLHF
abundance: .; d_gene: TRBD1; j_gene: TRBJ1-5; v_gene: TRBV7-2; CDR3nt: TGTGCCAGCAGCTTTGGAGGGGGCAGGAGCAATCAGCCCCAGCATTTT; CDR3aa: CASSFGGGRSNQPQHF
abundance: .; d_gene: .; j_gene: TRBJ1-4; v_gene: TRBV5-4; CDR3nt: TGTGCCAGCAGCTTGGGCAGGGGCAATGAAAAACTGTTTTTT; CDR3aa: CASSLGRGNEKLFF
abundance: once; d_gene: TRBD1; j_gene: TRBJ1-1; v_gene: TRBV5-1; CDR3nt: TGCGCCAGCAGCCCGAAGGGACAGGGGAACACTGAAGCTTTCTTT; CDR3aa: CASSPKGQGNTEAFF
abundance: .; d_gene: .; j_gene: TRBJ1-1; v_gene: TRBV12-3/TRBV12-4; CDR3nt: TGTGCCAGCAGTTTATTCATGAACACTGAAGCTTTCTTT; CDR3aa: CASSLFMNTEAFF
abundance: .; d_gene: .; j_gene: TRBJ2-1; v_gene: TRBV5-1; CDR3nt: TGCGCCAGCAGCTTCTTACAGATGAACTCCTACAATGAGCAGTTCTTC; CDR3aa: CASSFLQMNSYNEQFF
abundance: .; d_gene: .; j_gene: TRBJ2-2; v_gene: TRBV7-8; CDR3nt: TGTGCCAGCAGCTTAGGTCCCGGACAGAGCCTCACCGGGGAGCTGTTTTTT; CDR3aa: CASSLGPGQSLTGELFF
abundance: .; d_gene: .; j_gene: TRBJ2-3; v_gene: TRBV29-1; CDR3nt: TGCAGCGGCGGAAGCACAGATACGCAGTATTTT; CDR3aa: CSGGSTDTQYF
abundance: once; d_gene: TRBD1; j_gene: TRBJ2-2; v_gene: TRBV11-2; CDR3nt: TGTGCCAGCAGCTTAAGTCAGGGGGTCGGCGGGGAGCTGTTTTTT; CDR3aa: CASSLSQGVGGELFF
abundance: .; d_gene: .; j_gene: TRBJ1-1; v_gene: TRBV4-2; CDR3nt: TGTGCCAGCAGCCAAGCACGATTCCAGGGAACTGAAGCTTTCTTT; CDR3aa: CASSQARFQGTEAFF
abundance: .; d_gene: TRBD2; j_gene: TRBJ2-1; v_gene: TRBV6-1; CDR3nt: TGTGCCAGCAGTGATATGGCCTCACTAGCGGGAGTTTATGGTGAGCAGTTCTTC; CDR3aa: CASSDMASLAGVYGEQFF
abundance: few; d_gene: TRBD1; j_gene: TRBJ1-2; v_gene: TRBV28; CDR3nt: TGTGCCAGCACCGGGACAGCCCTAGGCTACACCTTC; CDR3aa: CASTGTALGYTF
abundance: .; d_gene: .; j_gene: TRBJ1-2; v_gene: TRBV7-8; CDR3nt: TGTGCCAGCAGCCCGGGCGCAGGGTGGGGCGAGGACTATGGCTACACCTTC; CDR3aa: CASSPGAGWGEDYGYTF
abundance: .; d_gene: .; j_gene: TRBJ1-1; v_gene: TRBV15; CDR3nt: TGTGCCACCGGAGGTCTTATGAACACTGAAGCTTTCTTT; CDR3aa: CATGGLMNTEAFF
abundance: .; d_gene: TRBD1; j_gene: TRBJ2-1; v_gene: TRBV10-1; CDR3nt: TGCGCCAGCAGTGAGGGCCTGGGACAGGGAACCCCTCGGGAGCAGTTCTTC; CDR3aa: CASSEGLGQGTPREQFF
abundance: .; d_gene: .; j_gene: TRBJ2-1; v_gene: TRBV4-1; CDR3nt: TGCGCCAGCAGCCAAGTGGAGGGTCCCCGCGGGAATGAGCAGTTCTTC; CDR3aa: CASSQVEGPRGNEQFF
abundance: .; d_gene: .; j_gene: TRBJ2-2; v_gene: TRBV7-2; CDR3nt: TGTGCCAGCAGCTCCCTGTCGGTGAACACCGGGGAGCTGTTTTTT; CDR3aa: CASSSLSVNTGELFF
abundance: .; d_gene: TRBD1; j_gene: TRBJ1-2; v_gene: TRBV3-1/TRBV3-2; CDR3nt: TGTGCCAGCAGCCACAGGACAGGGGGCGCGGGCTACACCTTC; CDR3aa: CASSHRTGGAGYTF
abundance: once; d_gene: TRBD2; j_gene: TRBJ2-1; v_gene: TRBV9; CDR3nt: TGTGCCAGCAGCGTCGAATTTAGCGGGAGTCGCGATGAGCAGTTCTTC; CDR3aa: CASSVEFSGSRDEQFF
abundance: .; d_gene: TRBD1; j_gene: TRBJ2-1; v_gene: TRBV5-1; CDR3nt: TGCGCCAGCAGTTTGATGATGACAGGGGCGGACCCCAGCTCCTACAATGAGCAGTTCTTC; CDR3aa: CASSLMMTGADPSSYNEQFF
abundance: .; d_gene: TRBD1; j_gene: TRBJ2-1; v_gene: TRBV20-1; CDR3nt: TGCAGTGCTAGTCCCTTCCTAACCTCAGGGGGCAGTGAGCAGTTCTTC; CDR3aa: CSASPFLTSGGSEQFF
abundance: .; d_gene: TRBD1; j_gene: TRBJ1-2; v_gene: TRBV30; CDR3nt: TGTGCCTGGGATTCCGGGACAGGGGGCCAAGGGATCTATGGCTACACCTTC; CDR3aa: CAWDSGTGGQGIYGYTF